This T cell receptor (beta chain) was documented in a study of shared clonotypes between healthy human individuals. Study-wide points: A handful of donors showed sharing of approximately 5% of naive CD4 clonotypes.

Per the germline V gene, CDR1 is LGHNA and CDR2 is YSLEER. Trimming left V 0 bases short and J 2 bases short, with 10 bases between. This CDR3 region has 15 residues. How the authors handled the data: ImmunoSEQ output lacked quality scores and full-length reads, limiting matched filtering. Here immunoSEQ multiplex PCR was the method, and the copy in TCRdb shows in-frame clones only, minus some. V, J and clone size derive from that table, while D and trimming were established from the DNA sequence. The sample has 980,000 or so clones, roughly 72% seen once. Naive CD4+ cells were CD45RA-selected; the remaining cells were memory. This clone turned up a few times. As yet, its antigen is unknown.

This receptor was taken from a young man in good health. Sequenced material: memory CD4+ T cells sorted from blood. The sample's subset: CD45RA-negative fraction. This chain links TRBV4-3 with TRBJ1-2, with D uncertain. The CDR3 sequence: CASSQDLTDNYGYTF. The CDR3 DNA reads TGCGCCAGCAGCCAAGATCTCACAGACAACTATGGCTACACCTTC.